This T cell receptor beta chain was observed in a study of shared clonotypes between healthy human individuals. Study-wide context: A couple of women and three men aged 18 to 49 made up the donors. Three CD4 naive, three CD4 memory, two CD8 naive and one CD8 memory plate were used per donor.

Libraries were prepared by immunoSEQ multiplex PCR; TCRdb keeps only in-frame clonotypes and omits some of them. This table holds approximately 640,000 clones, less than 95% found once. CD8 memory merged CD45RO+ with CCR7-negative CD45RA+ TemRA cells. A word on this clone: The antigen remains unidentified.

Overall study results and limits: On the whole, naive subsets had larger estimated richness than memory subsets had.

V dropped 0 bases and J dropped 6 bases, with 0 bases sitting between them. Germline values: CDR1 PRHDT, CDR2 FYEKMQ (reference sequence). The CDR3 length is 12 residues. The gene calls are TRBV13 and TRBJ2-6; no definite D call. The specimen was memory CD8+ T cells from PBMCs. This sample's subset: CD45RO+ cells pooled with CCR7-negative TemRA cells. This receptor was obtained from a man in his late teens or twenties in good health. Some clones in this sample may be carry-over from other donors' samples. CDR3 bases: TGTGCCAGCAGCTTAGGGGCCAACGTCCTGACTTTC. Encoded protein: CASSLGANVLTF. The full variable domain, rest sourced from reference TRBV13 and TRBJ2-6, is AAGVIQSPRHLIKEKRETATLKCYPIPRHDTVYWYQQGPGQDPQFLISFYEKMQSDKGSIPDRFSAQQFSDYHSELNMSSLELGDSALYFCASSLGANVLTFGAGSRLTVL.